This paragraph reports one T cell receptor (beta chain). Its antigen is undetermined. Random hexamers were used to reverse transcribe roughly 0.5 to 1 ug of RNA. It was immunoSEQ multiplex PCR that amplified TCR beta CDR3 across 54 Vbeta and 13 Jbeta. TCRdb reanalysed the immunoSEQ multiplex PCR reads using MiXCR and keeps one entry per CDR3 protein. The repertoire consists of about 190,000 distinct CDR3 sequences, with almost 96% occurring once and the leading ten covering 0.075% to 0.1%. Under recently defined diagnostic criteria, the patients with Susac syndrome qualified as having definite or probable disease. The data belong to a study of CD8 T cells in Susac syndrome. Losses at the gene ends were 11 bases for V and 5 bases for J; bases not matched to a gene: 9. The germline gives CDR1 LNHDA, CDR2 SQIVND (reference sequence). CDR3 length equals 14 residues. General study findings and limits: Clonal expansion was not observed in the Susac syndrome CD4+ T cell repertoires.

The sample comprised CD4+ T cells from PBMCs. This sequence joins TRBV19 and TRBJ2-2; TRBD1 agrees at 9 bases. The TCR comes from a human donor with Susac syndrome. In DNA form, the CDR3 reads TGTGCCGGAGGCCTAGGGACAGGGACCGGGGAGCTGTTTTTT. Protein product: CAGGLGTGTGELFF. Full variable domain (missing parts from reference TRBV19 and TRBJ2-2): DGGITQSPKYLFRKEGQNVTLSCEQNLNHDAMYWYRQDPGQGLRLIYYSQIVNDFQKGDIAEGYSVSREKKESFPLTVTSAQKNPTAFYLCAGGLGTGTGELFFGEGSRLTVL.